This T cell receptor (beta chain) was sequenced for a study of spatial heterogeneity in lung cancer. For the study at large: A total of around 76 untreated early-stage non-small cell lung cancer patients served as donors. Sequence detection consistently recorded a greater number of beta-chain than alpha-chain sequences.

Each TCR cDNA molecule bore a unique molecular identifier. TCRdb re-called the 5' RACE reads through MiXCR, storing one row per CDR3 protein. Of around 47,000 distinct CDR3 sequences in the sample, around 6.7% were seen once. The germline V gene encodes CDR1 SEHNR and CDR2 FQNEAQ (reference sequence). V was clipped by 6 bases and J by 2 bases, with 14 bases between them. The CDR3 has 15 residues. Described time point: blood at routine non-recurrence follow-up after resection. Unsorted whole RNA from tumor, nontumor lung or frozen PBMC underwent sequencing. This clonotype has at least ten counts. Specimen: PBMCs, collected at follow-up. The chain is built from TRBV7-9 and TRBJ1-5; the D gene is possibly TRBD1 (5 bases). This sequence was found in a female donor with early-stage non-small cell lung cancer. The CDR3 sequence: CASRGEGRGNQPQHF. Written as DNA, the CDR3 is TGTGCCAGCAGAGGGGAGGGAAGGGGCAATCAGCCCCAGCATTTT.